Listed below are T cell receptor beta chains from one sample, sequenced in a study of PD-1 blockade in mismatch repair-deficient tumors. Some clones are missing from TCRdb's copy, which holds only in-frame ones; the method was immunoSEQ multiplex PCR. The repertoire includes 85,000 to 130,000 clones, over 75% of them detected once, and about 6.3% sits in the top ten. The source material was peripheral blood, sampled approximately 36 weeks after starting pembrolizumab. The source of these receptors is an adult with mismatch repair-deficient cancer. The CDR3 runs from the conserved cysteine through the conserved F or W. A D gene is named only where the DNA matches it firmly. A row's size may be missing; if present it is once, few, many or a size class.

v_gene	d_gene	abundance	j_gene	CDR3aa	CDR3nt
TRBV18	-	-	TRBJ2-7	CASSPGPFQPQSSYEQYF	TGTGCCAGCTCACCGGGACCCTTTCAGCCTCAAAGCTCCTACGAGCAGTACTTC
TRBV19	TRBD2	-	TRBJ2-1	CASRERGPVYNEQFF	TGTGCCAGTAGGGAGCGGGGCCCAGTCTACAATGAGCAGTTCTTC
TRBV6-4	-	-	TRBJ1-2	CASSDSSGYGYTF	TGTGCCAGCAGTGACTCGAGTGGATATGGCTACACCTTC
TRBV18	-	-	TRBJ1-1	CASSPPQGEAFF	TGTGCCAGCTCACCACCGCAGGGCGAAGCTTTCTTT
TRBV7-6	TRBD2	-	TRBJ2-1	CASRKLADASYNEQFF	TGTGCCAGCAGAAAGCTAGCGGACGCATCCTACAATGAGCAGTTCTTC
TRBV6-5	-	-	TRBJ1-1	CASSYDGLMNTEAFF	TGTGCCAGCAGTTATGACGGACTAATGAACACTGAAGCTTTCTTT
TRBV5-1	-	-	TRBJ1-5	CASSLVPGKDQPQHF	TGCGCCAGCAGCTTGGTTCCGGGTAAAGATCAGCCCCAGCATTTT
TRBV6-6	-	-	TRBJ1-5	CASSYPAARDQPQHF	TGTGCCAGCAGTTACCCTGCCGCCAGGGACCAGCCCCAGCATTTT
TRBV5-1	-	-	TRBJ2-3	CASSRNGGGSDTQYF	TGCGCCAGCAGCCGAAATGGAGGGGGTTCCGATACGCAGTATTTT
TRBV30	TRBD1	-	TRBJ2-3	CAWKQGVTDTQYF	TGTGCCTGGAAACAGGGGGTCACAGATACGCAGTATTTT
TRBV5-1	-	once	TRBJ1-2	CASSRTASTLTGGYTF	TGCGCCAGCAGCCGGACAGCGTCTACCTTAACGGGTGGCTACACCTTC
TRBV5-4	-	-	TRBJ1-1	CAFLRNTEAFF	TGTGCCTTTCTGAGGAACACTGAAGCTTTCTTT
TRBV4-3	TRBD2	-	TRBJ2-7	CASSQERTSGSEQYF	TGCGCCAGCAGCCAAGAAAGGACTAGCGGGAGCGAGCAGTACTTC
TRBV4-1	-	once	TRBJ2-7	CASSQVVAGTYEQYF	TGCGCCAGCAGCCAAGTTGTTGCGGGAACCTACGAGCAGTACTTC
TRBV11-2	TRBD2	-	TRBJ2-1	CASSSPYGREVNEQFF	TGTGCCAGCAGCTCCCCTTACGGGCGGGAGGTCAATGAGCAGTTCTTC
TRBV6-6	TRBD1	-	TRBJ1-1	CASSSRGVPVNTEAFF	TGTGCCAGCAGTTCCAGGGGGGTACCCGTGAACACTGAAGCTTTCTTT
TRBV7-3	-	-	TRBJ1-5	CASSSHQPQHF	TGTGCCAGCAGTTCCCATCAGCCCCAGCATTTT
TRBV4-1	-	-	TRBJ1-1	CASSLAINTEAFF	TGCGCCAGCAGCCTGGCTATAAACACTGAAGCTTTCTTT
TRBV9	-	-	TRBJ1-1	CASSVVGPGAEAFF	TGTGCCAGCAGCGTAGTGGGCCCGGGCGCTGAAGCTTTCTTT
TRBV27	-	few	TRBJ2-7	CASSQDWGNDEQYF	TGTGCCAGCAGTCAGGACTGGGGGAACGACGAGCAGTACTTC
TRBV29-1	TRBD1	-	TRBJ1-2	CSVVLFGQGAGGYTF	TGCAGCGTTGTCTTGTTCGGACAGGGGGCGGGAGGCTACACCTTC
TRBV19	TRBD1	few	TRBJ1-2	CATRDSSRLVAF	TGTGCCACCCGGGACAGCTCACGGCTAGTTGCCTTC
TRBV6-6	TRBD2	-	TRBJ2-7	CASREGGLVKYYEQYF	TGTGCCAGCAGGGAGGGGGGACTAGTGAAATACTACGAGCAGTACTTC
TRBV28	-	-	TRBJ2-2	CASSSQGITGELFF	TGTGCCAGCAGTTCCCAAGGGATCACCGGGGAGCTGTTTTTT
TRBV10-3	-	-	TRBJ2-3	CAISVGGRDTQYF	TGTGCCATCAGTGTCGGGGGCCGAGATACGCAGTATTTT
TRBV30	-	-	TRBJ1-1	CAWSDLGTEAFF	TGTGCCTGGAGTGACCTTGGCACTGAAGCTTTCTTT
TRBV30	-	-	TRBJ1-4	CAWNLMGEKLFF	TGTGCCTGGAACCTAATGGGGGAAAAACTGTTTTTT